One sample yielded the 8 T cell receptor beta chains listed below, sequenced in a study of tissue T cells after allogeneic stem cell transplantation. Produced via immunoSEQ multiplex PCR; TCRdb's table is partial and in-frame only. The data hold more than 1,500 clones, with around 81% observed a single time. The sequences come from liver tissue, collected at autopsy. The receptors shown here come from a male patient older than 55 with steroid-refractory graft-versus-host disease after an allogeneic stem cell transplant. Some T cells may have come from the graft donor.

This chain links TRBV5-6 with TRBJ1-4, with 7 bases aligning to TRBD1. V shed 1 base and J 0 bases; nucleotides not matched to a gene: 3. Per germline, CDR1 SGHDT and CDR2 YYEEEE. The length of the CDR3 is 16 residues. The CDR3 nucleotides read TGTGCCAGCAGCTTGTCCGGGACAGCAACTAATGAAAAACTGTTTTTT. Its translation is CASSLSGTATNEKLFF.

This chain uses TRBV5-1 with TRBJ2-1; 14 nucleotides align to TRBD2. CDR1 and CDR2 (germline): SGHRS, YFSETQ. This CDR3 region has 15 residues. V dropped 4 bases and J dropped 9; count of bases not matched to a gene: 6. The CDR3 is CASSPGLAGDREQFF. The DNA for the CDR3 is TGCGCCAGCAGCCCGGGACTAGCGGGGGATCGTGAGCAGTTCTTC.

The chain uses TRBV30 and TRBJ1-6; possible D gene TRBD1, 5 bases. The V and J ends lost 3 bases and 8 bases respectively, with 11 bases between them. The CDR3 runs to 13 residues. Germline V gene data show CDR1 as GTSNPN and CDR2 as SVGIG (reference sequence). CDR3 amino acids: CAWRPGLDSPLHF. CDR3 coding DNA: TGTGCCTGGAGACCAGGGTTAGATTCACCCCTCCACTTT.

The CDR3 region has the DNA TGTGCCTGGAGTCCGGGGGGATCCCCGGACCAGCCCCAGCATTTT. Encoded protein: CAWSPGGSPDQPQHF. V usage is TRBV30 and J usage is TRBJ1-5; weak D call: TRBD1 (5 bases). CDR3 size: 15 residues. Germline CDR1 reads GTSNPN; CDR2 reads SVGIG (reference sequence). V shed 2 bases and J shed 7 bases, with 18 bases lying between them. The complete variable domain, with remaining parts taken from reference TRBV30 and TRBJ1-5, reads SQTIHQWPATLVQPVGSPLSLECTVEGTSNPNLYWYRQAAGRGLQLLFYSVGIGQISSEVPQNLSASRPQDRQFILSSKKLLLSDSGFYLCAWSPGGSPDQPQHFGDGTRLSIL.

This clone was seen a handful of times. The V and J genes are TRBV21-1 and TRBJ2-1; no DNA check was done on the table's D call, TRBD2. TRBV21-1 represents a pseudogene. The CDR3 is 13 residues long. CDR3 nucleotide sequence: TGTGCCAGCAGCAAAGAAGCGGGGGATGAGCAGTTCTTC. Translated, it gives CASSKEAGDEQFF.

The chain couples TRBV30 to TRBJ1-2, with D maybe TRBD1 (6 bases). Trimming took 2 bases from V and 8 from J, leaving 18 bases between them. CDR1 is GTSNPN, CDR2 SVGIG, per germline (reference sequence). The CDR3 sequence is 14 residues long. The chain's CDR3 is CAWSTPGGLYGYTF. The DNA for the CDR3 is TGTGCCTGGAGTACCCCGGGGGGCCTGTACGGCTACACCTTC.

The V and J genes are TRBV6-6 and TRBJ2-7; D might be TRBD1 (5 bases). Between the trimmed V and J ends, which lost 8 bases and 2 bases, there was a span of 19 bases. The CDR3 loop spans 15 amino acids. Germline assignment: CDR1 MNHNY and CDR2 SVGAGI (reference sequence). CDR3 DNA sequence: TGTGCCAGCGGCCAGGGCCTCTTGGAGACCTACGAGCAGTACTTC. Residues: CASGQGLLETYEQYF.

In its sample, this clone was seen once. The V and J genes are TRBV6-4 and TRBJ1-5; the D is unclear. The CDR3 consists of 13 residues. V was pared by 4 bases and J by 4 bases, with 8 bases between. Germline V CDR1 and CDR2: MRHNA, SNTAGT. The CDR3 protein is CASSVDINQPQHF. The CDR3 nucleotides are TGTGCCAGCAGTGTAGATATAAATCAGCCCCAGCATTTT.